This entry is about one T cell receptor (beta chain). Germline V gene data show CDR1 as SGHRS and CDR2 as YFSETQ. The CDR3 consists of 13 residues. The V gene end was trimmed by 4 bases and the J gene end by 9 bases; junction bases not matched to a gene: 6. The data belong to a study of PD-L1 blockade in urothelial cancer. Study at large: Patients' prior chemotherapy regimens numbered 0 to 3.

Noted time point: pretreatment peripheral blood. TCRdb's copy holds only in-frame clones and misses some; the assay was immunoSEQ multiplex PCR. There are approximately 90,000 clones in the sample; less than 90% occur only once, and over 2% lies in the top ten. The chain combines TRBV5-1 with TRBJ1-2, with TRBD1 matching 10 bases. The sequences come from PBMCs, collected around atezolizumab (anti-PD-L1) treatment. The clonotype was recovered from a man aged 55-75 years with urothelial cancer. In DNA, the CDR3 is TGCGCCAGCAGCGAAGGGACAGGGGTTAGCTACACCTTC. Its protein product is CASSEGTGVSYTF.